These 8 T cell receptor beta chains were sequenced from one sample in a study of beta chain features in type 1 diabetes. cDNA synthesis used the whole RNA isolate, giving expressed TCRB sequences. The method was immunoSEQ multiplex PCR; TCRdb's version includes in-frame clones alone and lacks a portion of them. The sample lists a few hundred thousand clones, around 15% seen once, with over 5.5% in the top ten. The specimen sequenced was central memory CD4+ T cells from blood. Receptors were obtained from a man aged 25-45 years in good health.

The V and J genes are TRBV19 and TRBJ1-2; no firm D call. CDR1 and CDR2 from the germline V gene are LNHDA and SQIVND (reference sequence). Between the trimmed V and J ends, which lost 0 bases and 5 bases, there was a span of 10 bases. This CDR3 contains 14 residues. This CDR3 reads CASSIDSVSYGYTF. The CDR3 bases are TGTGCCAGTAGTATAGATTCGGTATCGTATGGCTACACCTTC.

There are a few counts of this clone. The chain recombines TRBV7-2 with TRBJ2-3; 7 nucleotides match TRBD1. The germline CDR1 and CDR2 sequences are SGHTA and FQGNSA. The CDR3 runs to 17 residues. V trimming: 5 bases; J trimming: 2 bases; junction bases outside the gene matches: 13. The CDR3 sequence is CASSTRQGRGYTDTQYF. The CDR3 DNA follows: TGTGCCAGCAGCACTCGACAGGGTAGAGGGTACACAGATACGCAGTATTTT.

To note about this clone: This may stem from a read error, because a much larger clone lies one nucleotide away. In the same sample, other DNA sequences code for this CDR3. V is TRBV11-2 and J is TRBJ2-3; unclear D gene. The germline gives CDR1 SGHAT, CDR2 FQNNGV. CDR3 length equals 12 residues. V dropped 3 bases and J dropped 2 bases, with 3 bases sitting between them. The CDR3 loop is CASSFHTDTQYF. The CDR3 DNA reads TGTGCCAGCAGCTTTCACACAGATACGCAGTATTTT.

The chain carries TRBV18 and TRBJ2-4; D remains ambiguous. V lost 2 bases and J lost 5, with 10 bases in between. The germline CDR1 and CDR2 sequences are KGHSH and LQKENI. CDR3 length equals 14 residues. CDR3 sequence: CASSPVLRENIQYF. As DNA, the CDR3 is TGTGCCAGCTCACCAGTCCTCAGAGAAAACATTCAGTACTTC.

For this clone: Just one base apart from a much larger clone, this may be a read error. The chain employs TRBV11-1 and TRBJ2-6, with 7 nucleotides matching TRBD1. CDR3 length: 15 amino acids. Unmatched junction bases numbered 4, after V lost 6 bases and J lost 2 bases. Per germline, CDR1 SGHAT and CDR2 FQDESV (reference sequence). The CDR3 DNA follows: TGTGCCAGCAGACGCCAGGGGGCTGGGGCCAACGTCCTGACTTTC. Translation: CASRRQGAGANVLTF.

This clone was seen only a few times. The V call is TRBV5-1, the J call TRBJ2-7; a possible D gene is TRBD1 (6 bases). Trimming shortened V by 0 bases and J by 3 bases, and 10 bases separated the two germline ends. CDR3 size: 14 residues. Per germline, CDR1 SGHRS and CDR2 YFSETQ. CDR3 region: CASSLVGQSYEQYF. The CDR3 DNA reads as TGCGCCAGCAGCTTGGTTGGACAGAGCTACGAGCAGTACTTC.

The J gene is TRBJ1-1, the V gene TRBV29-1; 11 bases line up with TRBD1. This CDR3 spans 13 amino acids. The J segment lost 1 base and the V segment lost 7 bases, leaving 2 bases of the junction unmatched. Looked up from germline, CDR1 is SQVTM and CDR2 is ANQGSEA. CDR3 residues: CSADRGPNTEAFF. In nucleotides, the CDR3 is TGCAGCGCGGACAGGGGGCCGAACACTGAAGCTTTCTTT. The full variable domain, completed using reference TRBV29-1 and TRBJ1-1, is SAVISQKPSRDICQRGTSLTIQCQVDSQVTMMFWYRQQPGQSLTLIATANQGSEATYESGFVIDKFPISRPNLTFSTLTVSNMSPEDSSIYLCSADRGPNTEAFFGQGTRLTVV.

This clone was seen many times. The chain has TRBV9 and TRBJ2-3, with a possible D match to TRBD2 (7 bases). The CDR3 totals 18 residues. Germline assignment: CDR1 SGDLS and CDR2 YYNGEE. V shed 4 bases and J shed 4 bases, with 25 bases lying between them. In DNA form, the CDR3 reads TGTGCCAGCAGCCCTCGCCCTAGCGGAGGGGGAGGGTCAGATACGCAGTATTTT. It yields the protein CASSPRPSGGGGSDTQYF.